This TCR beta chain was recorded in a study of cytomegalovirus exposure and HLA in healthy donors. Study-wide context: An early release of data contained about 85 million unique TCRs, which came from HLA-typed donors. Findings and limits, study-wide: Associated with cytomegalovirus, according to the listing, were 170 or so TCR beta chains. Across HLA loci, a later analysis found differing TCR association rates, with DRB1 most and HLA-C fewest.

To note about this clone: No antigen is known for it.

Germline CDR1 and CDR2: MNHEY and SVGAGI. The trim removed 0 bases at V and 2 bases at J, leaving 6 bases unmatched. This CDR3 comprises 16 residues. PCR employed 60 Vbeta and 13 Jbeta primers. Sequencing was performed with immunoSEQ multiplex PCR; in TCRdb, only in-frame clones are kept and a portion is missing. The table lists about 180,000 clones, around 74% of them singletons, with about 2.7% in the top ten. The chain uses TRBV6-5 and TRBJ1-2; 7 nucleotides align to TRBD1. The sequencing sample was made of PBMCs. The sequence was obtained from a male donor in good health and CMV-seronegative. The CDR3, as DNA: TGTGCCAGCAGTTACTCGTGGGACAGCCTGAACTATGGCTACACCTTC. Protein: CASSYSWDSLNYGYTF.